These T cell receptor beta chains were read from a single sample in a study of regulatory T cells in long-lasting Graves disease. TCRdb fed the multiplex PCR reads into MiXCR, producing one record per CDR3 protein. This table has some 340,000 distinct CDR3 sequences, roughly 12% appearing once. These data also formed part of another study, on T cells in Graves' hyperthyroidism and ophthalmopathy.

The sample in question was peripheral blood mononuclear cells (PBMCs), obtained at new diagnosis, from a patient treated with antithyroid drugs. The source is a young woman with Graves disease. Each CDR3 is given with its conserved first and last residue. A D gene is named only where the DNA matches it firmly. Some rows have no size entry. The others give once, few or many, or a class for an expanded clone.

clone_size d_call j_call v_call cdr3_nt cdr3_aa
- TRBD1 TRBJ1-5 TRBV19 TGTGCCAGTAGGGGAACAGACAGGGGAGGCGGCAATCAGCCCCAGCATTTT CASRGTDRGGGNQPQHF
- TRBD1 TRBJ1-3 TRBV4-1 TGCGCCAGCAGCCCCCGACAGGGTGGAAGCACTGGAAACACCATATATTTT CASSPRQGGSTGNTIYF
many - TRBJ2-5 TRBV28 TGTGCCAGCAGTTTATCGCCTTTGCAAGAGACCCAGTACTTC CASSLSPLQETQYF
- - TRBJ2-5 TRBV3-1 TGTGCCAGCAGCCAACCGACCTTTTTCGGACTCCAAGAGACCCAGTACTTC CASSQPTFFGLQETQYF
many - TRBJ1-4 TRBV7-9 TGTGCCAGCAGCTTAAACCAGGGAGAAAAACTGTTTTTT CASSLNQGEKLFF
few TRBD2 TRBJ2-7 TRBV4-3 TGCGCCAGCAGCCAAGGACTAGCGGTCTCCTACGAGCAGTACTTC CASSQGLAVSYEQYF
- TRBD2 TRBJ2-1 TRBV20-1 TGCAGTGCTAGATATAAGGCGGCGGGAGTCTACGAGCAGTTCTTC CSARYKAAGVYEQFF
many - TRBJ1-1 TRBV19 TGTGCCAGTAGTGTTGGTTTAGTTTACCGGGACATCAAGAACACTGAAGCTTTCTTT CASSVGLVYRDIKNTEAFF
many TRBD2 TRBJ2-3 TRBV12-3/TRBV12-4 TGTGCCAGCAGTCCTCTAGCGGGTCTCACAGATACGCAGTATTTT CASSPLAGLTDTQYF
many - TRBJ1-2 TRBV5-6 TGTGCCAGCAGCTTGGAAGAAACGGACGGCTACACCTTC CASSLEETDGYTF
- - TRBJ1-2 TRBV4-1 TGCGCCAGCAGCCCAGGGCCGCTCGACCGGTATGGCTACACCTTC CASSPGPLDRYGYTF
many - TRBJ1-2 TRBV12-3/TRBV12-4 TGTGCCAGCAGTTTAGTTTATGGGCCAGCCTATGGCTACACCTTC CASSLVYGPAYGYTF
- - TRBJ1-1 TRBV5-6 TGTGCCAGCAGCTTGGCGGTTATAGGGGAGCAAGAAGCTTTCTTT CASSLAVIGEQEAFF
many - TRBJ2-7 TRBV10-2 TGCGCCAGCAGTGAGTCGGGAGGAGACTCCTACGAGCAGTACTTC CASSESGGDSYEQYF
many - TRBJ2-3 TRBV3-1 TGTGCCAGCAGCCAAGCCAGCCAGCACACAGATACGCAGTATTTT CASSQASQHTDTQYF
many TRBD1 TRBJ1-2 TRBV2 TGTGCCAGCAGCGAAGGGACAGGGTTTATATATGGCTACACCTTC CASSEGTGFIYGYTF
- - TRBJ2-1 TRBV6-9 TGTGCCAGCAGTTTTGTAGCGTATAGCTCCTACAATGAGCAGTTCTTC CASSFVAYSSYNEQFF
many - TRBJ1-5 TRBV20-1 TGCAGTGCTAGAGATAGAGGGGGTAGCAATCAGCCCCAGCATTTT CSARDRGGSNQPQHF
many - TRBJ1-1 TRBV7-3 TGTGCCAGCAGCCCGACAGAGCTAGCTGAAGCTTTCTTT CASSPTELAEAFF
- - TRBJ1-3 TRBV5-1 TGCGCCAGCAGCAGAGGGGGAGGGCTTCCCAGCTCTGGAAACACCATATATTTT CASSRGGGLPSSGNTIYF
many TRBD2 TRBJ2-1 TRBV20-1 TGCAGTGCTAGCCCGTCTAGCGGGAACTACAATGAGCAGTTCTTC CSASPSSGNYNEQFF
many - TRBJ2-7 TRBV7-8 TGTGCCAGCAGGACCGACCGGGGCTTAACCTACGAGCAGTACTTC CASRTDRGLTYEQYF
many - TRBJ1-2 TRBV7-2 TGTGCCAGCAGCTCCAGTACCCGTCCTAACTATGGCTACACCTTC CASSSSTRPNYGYTF
few - TRBJ1-2 TRBV29-1 TGCAGCGTTGAATTGGGAATCTATGGCTACACCTTC CSVELGIYGYTF
many - TRBJ1-5 TRBV20-1 TGCAGTGCTAGAGTGGGCAGGGGCGGTCAGCCCCAGCATTTT CSARVGRGGQPQHF
- - TRBJ2-7 TRBV9 TGTGCCAGCAGCGTCGACTTCCGCGACTACGAGCAGTACTTC CASSVDFRDYEQYF
many - TRBJ1-5 TRBV20-1 TGCAGTGCTAGAGTTTTGGGGGTAGAGAAGCCCCAGCATTTT CSARVLGVEKPQHF
many - TRBJ1-5 TRBV6-5 TGTGCCAGCAGTTACGCGCTCGGCCAGGACAATCAGCCCCAGCATTTT CASSYALGQDNQPQHF
once - TRBJ1-1 TRBV7-3 TGTGCCACCACTGTTTTGATGAACACTGAAGCTTTCTTT CATTVLMNTEAFF
many - TRBJ1-5 TRBV27 TGTGCCAGCAGTACGGGGGTAGAAGGGGACAATCAGCCCCAGCATTTT CASSTGVEGDNQPQHF
- - TRBJ2-5 TRBV6-2/TRBV6-3 TGTGCCAGCAGGCACAGGGAGGAAGAGACCCAGTACTTC CASRHREEETQYF
many TRBD1 TRBJ1-4 TRBV27 TGTGCCAGCAGTCCCCAGGGGGAGCCTACGGAAAAACTGTTTTTT CASSPQGEPTEKLFF
many TRBD2 TRBJ2-1 TRBV28 TGTGCCAGCAGTTGGCGACTAGCGTATCAATCTTACAATGAGCAGTTCTTC CASSWRLAYQSYNEQFF
- - TRBJ1-2 TRBV5-4 TGTGCCAGCAGCACCCCAGCAAACTATGGCTACACCTTC CASSTPANYGYTF
many TRBD2 TRBJ2-5 TRBV5-8 TGTGCCAGCAGCCTGGGACTAGCGGGCCCAACCGAGACCCAGTACTTC CASSLGLAGPTETQYF
- TRBD1 TRBJ1-2 TRBV29-1 TGCAGCGTTAAGGGACAGGGTATTGGTTATGGCTACACCTTC CSVKGQGIGYGYTF
many - TRBJ2-7 TRBV7-8 TGTGCCAGCAGCCGGCTTGATACCTACGAGCAGTACTTC CASSRLDTYEQYF
- - TRBJ2-1 TRBV14 TGTGCCAGCAGCCTTGGTGGGCGGCTTATCAATGAGCAGTTCTTC CASSLGGRLINEQFF
- - TRBJ1-4 TRBV15 TGTGCCACCTCCGGGGCAGGGGTTGGGGAACTGTTTTTT CATSGAGVGELFF
- TRBD2 TRBJ2-1 TRBV9 TGTGCCAGCAGCGCCTCGGGGGGTTTAGACAATGAGCAGTTCTTC CASSASGGLDNEQFF
- TRBD2 TRBJ2-3 TRBV11-2 TGTGCCAGCAGCCCGTATCCGCGGGGGGTAACAGATACGCAGTATTTT CASSPYPRGVTDTQYF
- TRBD1 TRBJ1-3 TRBV29-1 TGCAGCGTTGAAGATCGTGGTACAGGGGTATACGGAAACACCATATATTTT CSVEDRGTGVYGNTIYF
- - TRBJ1-1 TRBV15 TGTGCCACCAGCAGAGGAGGCCCCAGCGCTGAAGCTTTCTTT CATSRGGPSAEAFF
many - TRBJ2-2 TRBV18 TGTGCCAGCTCACCAGGAGCTACCGGGGAGCTGTTTTTT CASSPGATGELFF
many - TRBJ1-1 TRBV6-2/TRBV6-3 TGTGCCAGCAGTTACGGGGGGACATCTTTGAGAGCTTTCTTT CASSYGGTSLRAFF
many TRBD1 TRBJ2-3 TRBV7-2 TGTGCCAGCAGCTTCTTTAGACAGGGGTTAGGCACAGATACGCAGTATTTT CASSFFRQGLGTDTQYF
few TRBD2 TRBJ2-1 TRBV5-1 TGCGCCAGCAGCTTGGACGGCGGGAGGCTTGGCCTCGATGAGCAGTTCTTC CASSLDGGRLGLDEQFF